These T cell receptor beta chains were read from a single sample in a study of cytomegalovirus exposure and HLA in healthy donors. TCRdb keeps only in-frame clones here, not all; method: immunoSEQ multiplex PCR. The repertoire holds 150,000 or so clones, around two thirds seen once, with about 9.4% in the top ten. The specimen sequenced was PBMCs. Receptor source: a man under 40 in good health and CMV-seropositive. Both conserved end residues are trimmed from each CDR3.

j_call v_call cdr3_aa
TRBJ2-7 TRBV7-2 ASSPGWGGSSYEQY
TRBJ2-1 TRBV21-1 ASSKSGTGNDHEQF
TRBJ1-1 TRBV7-3 ASSLSMETEAF
TRBJ1-1 TRBV29-1 SVESASMNTEAF
TRBJ2-7 TRBV19 ASKTAGFPYEQY
TRBJ1-1 TRBV28 ASSLIGNTEAF
TRBJ2-1 TRBV15 ATSSGLAGAFDEQF
TRBJ1-2 TRBV30 AWSVRRGLVHYGYT
TRBJ2-5 TRBV28 ASSHPSDYRETQY
TRBJ2-7 TRBV29-1 SVRPGHKYEQY
TRBJ2-7 TRBV27 ASSSSGYYEQY
TRBJ2-7 TRBV2 ASRAGTSGTYEQY
TRBJ1-2 TRBV4-2 ASSQVSGGPGGGYT
TRBJ1-1 TRBV6-5 ASSPTKLNTEAF
TRBJ2-5 TRBV19 ASSMGYRETQY
TRBJ2-5 TRBV9 ASSETSGRQQETQY
TRBJ1-2 TRBV4-1 ASSQEEGHGYT
TRBJ1-2 TRBV9 ASKDGGETNYGYT
TRBJ2-1 TRBV5-1 ASSPGTGVNNEQF
TRBJ1-1 TRBV9 ASSAQGGDTEAF
TRBJ1-5 TRBV9 ASSVGRGPDQPQH
TRBJ1-2 TRBV5-1 ASSPEAGRKDYGYT
NA TRBV10-3 AISEIRTASYEQY